A selection of T cell receptor beta chains follows, all from one sample in a study of glioma-infiltrating T cells after dendritic cell vaccination. Only in-frame clones appear in the TCRdb table, and some are missing; sequencing was by immunoSEQ multiplex PCR. The sample lists 80,000 to 100,000 clones; approximately 80% were seen once. Material: blood, obtained before dendritic cell vaccination. The source of these receptors is a human donor with glioblastoma. The CDR3 runs from the conserved cysteine through the conserved F or W. A D gene is named only where the DNA matches it firmly. Some rows mark clone size as missing; the rest say once, few, many or name a class of expanded clone.

TRBJ1-1	TRBV30	.	.	TGTGCCTGGAGCAAGAACAGGGACACTGAAGCTTTCTTT	CAWSKNRDTEAFF
TRBJ2-7	TRBV2	.	TRBD1	TGTGCCAGCACCAGGGGACAGGGGCTCAACGAGCAGTACTTC	CASTRGQGLNEQYF
TRBJ1-5	TRBV2	.	.	TGTGCCAGCACAAGGACAGAATTGAATCAGCCCCAGCATTTT	CASTRTELNQPQHF
TRBJ2-7	TRBV28	.	TRBD2	TGTGCCAGCAAAAAACGACTAGCGTCCTACGAGCAGTACTTC	CASKKRLASYEQYF
TRBJ2-2	TRBV5-1	.	TRBD1	TGCGCCAGCAGCTCAAGGACAGGGGACACCGGGGAGCTGTTTTTT	CASSSRTGDTGELFF
TRBJ2-2	TRBV29-1	.	.	TGCAGCGTTGGTCGGGAGCACCCGACCGGGGAGCTGTTTTTT	CSVGREHPTGELFF
TRBJ2-6	TRBV7-3	.	.	TGTGCCAGCAGCTTAATAGGGGGTGGGGCCGGGGCCAACGTCCTGACTTTC	CASSLIGGGAGANVLTF
TRBJ2-3	TRBV27	.	.	TGTGCCAGCAGTTTTGGGGCACACACAGATACGCAGTATTTT	CASSFGAHTDTQYF
TRBJ2-2	TRBV18	.	.	TGTGCCAGCTCACCACCTTTTTGGAACAGGAGCACCACCGGGGAGCTGTTTTTT	CASSPPFWNRSTTGELFF
TRBJ2-3	TRBV28	.	.	TGTGCCAGCATCGACGGAGGCACAGATACGCAGTATTTT	CASIDGGTDTQYF
TRBJ2-7	TRBV4-1	.	.	TGCGCCAGCAGTCCCATATGGGGGCCCTACGAGCAGTACTTC	CASSPIWGPYEQYF
TRBJ2-3	TRBV11-3	.	TRBD2	TGTGCCAGCAGCGCGGGGACTAGCGGGGGGTTGGCAGATACGCAGTATTTT	CASSAGTSGGLADTQYF
TRBJ2-7	TRBV14	.	.	TGTGCCAGCAGCCAAGCGCAAGGGGTGAGTGGCCACGAGCAGTACTTC	CASSQAQGVSGHEQYF
TRBJ1-5	TRBV19	.	TRBD1	TGTGCCAGTAGCGACAGGGGCAATCAGCCCCAGCATTTT	CASSDRGNQPQHF
TRBJ2-7	TRBV7-2	.	TRBD2	TGTGCCAGCAGCTTAGCCGCGGGGGTGAGCTCCTACGAGCAGTACTTC	CASSLAAGVSSYEQYF
TRBJ1-2	TRBV5-1	.	.	TGCGCCAGCAGCTTGGGGTCCCAGGGTGGCTACACCTTC	CASSLGSQGGYTF
TRBJ2-1	TRBV7-2	.	TRBD2	TGTGCCAGCAGCTTAGATGGGGCGGGAGCGACCTACAATGAGCAGTTCTTC	CASSLDGAGATYNEQFF
TRBJ2-7	TRBV30	.	.	TGTGCCTGGAGTGTTGGTGGGAGTAGCTACGAGCAGTACTTC	CAWSVGGSSYEQYF
TRBJ1-5	TRBV7-2	.	TRBD1	TGTGCCAGCAGCTCGACAGGGGGATTGAGTCAGCCCCAGCATTTT	CASSSTGGLSQPQHF
TRBJ1-2	TRBV19	few	.	TGTGCCAGTACCCCGGGGACTAACTATGGCTACACCTTC	CASTPGTNYGYTF
TRBJ1-2	TRBV7-8	.	TRBD1	TGTGCCAGCAGCCCGACAGGGGATGGCTATGGCTACACCTTC	CASSPTGDGYGYTF
TRBJ2-3	TRBV10-3	.	.	TGTGCCATCAGTGAACTGATCACAGATACGCAGTATTTT	CAISELITDTQYF
TRBJ2-5	TRBV4-1	.	.	TGCGCCAGCAGCCAACGGACAATCGAGACCCAGTACTTC	CASSQRTIETQYF
TRBJ1-5	TRBV5-1	.	TRBD1	TGCGCCAGCAGCCCGGGACAGGGGCTAGATCAGCCCCAGCATTTT	CASSPGQGLDQPQHF
TRBJ2-2	TRBV5-8	.	.	TGTGCCAGCAGCTTGTTCGGGGGGGAGCTGTTTTTT	CASSLFGGELFF
TRBJ2-7	TRBV2	few	.	TGTGCCAGCAGGGCCTCCTACGAGCAGTACTTC	CASRASYEQYF
TRBJ2-1	TRBV28	.	TRBD2	TGTGCCAGCAGTTTACCCGGGACTAGCACTGAGCAGTTCTTC	CASSLPGTSTEQFF
TRBJ2-1	TRBV10-1	.	TRBD2	TGCGCCAGCAGTGAGCCGGGACTAGCGGGAGTCAATGAGCAGTTCTTC	CASSEPGLAGVNEQFF
TRBJ1-4	TRBV2	.	TRBD1	TGTGCCAGCAGTACCGGGACAGGGGCTGAAAAACTGTTTTTT	CASSTGTGAEKLFF
TRBJ2-5	TRBV7-2	.	TRBD2	TGTGCCAGCAGCTCTAGCGGGAGTTTAGGAGAGACCCAGTACTTC	CASSSSGSLGETQYF
TRBJ2-7	TRBV6-5	.	.	TGTGCCAGCAGTTACTCCCATCAGGGTTACTACGAGCAGTACTTC	CASSYSHQGYYEQYF
TRBJ1-6	TRBV19	.	.	TGTGCCAGTAACTATCGCAATTCACCCCTCCACTTT	CASNYRNSPLHF